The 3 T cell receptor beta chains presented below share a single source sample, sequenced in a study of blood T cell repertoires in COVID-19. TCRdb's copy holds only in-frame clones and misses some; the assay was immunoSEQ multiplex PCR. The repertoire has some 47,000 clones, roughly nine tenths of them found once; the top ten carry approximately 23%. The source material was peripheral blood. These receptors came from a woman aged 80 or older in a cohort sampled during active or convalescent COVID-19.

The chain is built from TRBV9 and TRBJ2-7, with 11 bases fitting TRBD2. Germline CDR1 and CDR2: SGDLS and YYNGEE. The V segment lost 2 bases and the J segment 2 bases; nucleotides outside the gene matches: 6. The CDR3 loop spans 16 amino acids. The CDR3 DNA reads TGTGCCAGCAGCGTCGGGCTAGCGGGGGGCCCCTACGAGCAGTACTTC. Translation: CASSVGLAGGPYEQYF. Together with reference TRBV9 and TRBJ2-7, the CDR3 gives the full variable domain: DSGVTQTPKHLITATGQRVTLRCSPRSGDLSVYWYQQSLDQGLQFLIQYYNGEERAKGNILERFSAQQFPDLHSELNLSSLELGDSALYFCASSVGLAGGPYEQYFGPGTRLTVT.

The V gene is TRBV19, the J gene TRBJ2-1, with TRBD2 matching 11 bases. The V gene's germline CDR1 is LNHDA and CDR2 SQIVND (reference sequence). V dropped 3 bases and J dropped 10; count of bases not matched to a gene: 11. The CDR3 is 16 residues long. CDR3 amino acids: CASSITSGGLSGEQFF. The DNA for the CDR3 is TGTGCCAGTAGTATTACTAGCGGGGGTTTATCTGGGGAGCAGTTCTTC.

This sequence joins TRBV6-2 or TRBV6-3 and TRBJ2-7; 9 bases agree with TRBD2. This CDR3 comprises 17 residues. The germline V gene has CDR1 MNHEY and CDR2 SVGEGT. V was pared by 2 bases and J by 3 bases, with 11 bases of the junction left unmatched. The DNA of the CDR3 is TGTGCCAGCAGTTACACTTTAGCGGGAGCGCCCCACTACGAGCAGTACTTC. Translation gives CASSYTLAGAPHYEQYF.